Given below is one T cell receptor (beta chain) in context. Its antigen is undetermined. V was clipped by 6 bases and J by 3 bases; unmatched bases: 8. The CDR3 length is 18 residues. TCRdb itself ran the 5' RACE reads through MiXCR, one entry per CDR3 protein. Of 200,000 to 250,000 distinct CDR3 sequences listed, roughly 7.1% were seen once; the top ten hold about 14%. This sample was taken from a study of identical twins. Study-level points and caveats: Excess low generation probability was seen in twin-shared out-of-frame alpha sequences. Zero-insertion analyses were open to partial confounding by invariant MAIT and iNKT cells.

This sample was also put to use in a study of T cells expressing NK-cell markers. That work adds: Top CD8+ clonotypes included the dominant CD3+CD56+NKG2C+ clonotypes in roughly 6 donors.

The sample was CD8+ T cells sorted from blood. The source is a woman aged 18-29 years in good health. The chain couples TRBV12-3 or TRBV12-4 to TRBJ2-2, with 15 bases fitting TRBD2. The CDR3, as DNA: TGTGCCAGCAGCCGCGGGACTAGCGGGGGGAGGCACACCGGGGAGCTGTTTTTT. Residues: CASSRGTSGGRHTGELFF.